The clone carrying this T cell receptor beta chain has ten or more counts. V lost 3 bases and J 5 bases, leaving 9 bases between the germline ends. This CDR3 has 13 residues. Germline V gene sequence: CDR1 SGHTA, CDR2 FQGNSA. The sample originates from a study of neurological immune-mediated disorders. The output of every sequencing run exceeded 170 million TCR-beta sequences, derived from 15-18 subjects. TCRdb re-analysed the 5' RACE reads in MiXCR, keeping a single row per CDR3 protein. The sample records some 60,000 distinct CDR3 sequences, roughly 10% being singletons. The time point here: longitudinal time-point 2. Source material was 2 million unsorted PBMCs, stored at -80 °C in RNAlater.

The sample consisted of PBMCs. The TCR originated in a man aged 25-40 years in good health. V gene TRBV7-2 combines with J gene TRBJ2-3; D may be TRBD2 (6 bases). CDR3: CASSFRREDTQYF. CDR3 coding DNA: TGTGCCAGCAGCTTCAGGAGGGAAGATACGCAGTATTTT.